These 14 T cell receptor beta chains came from one sample sequenced in a study of CD8+ T cells in alopecia areata. The treatment is: oral pan-JAK inhibitor, 5-10 mg twice daily. Sequencing used cDNA as its template, made by extracting RNA and reverse transcribing it. Repertoires were generated with immunoSEQ multiplex PCR, while TCRdb's copy carries only in-frame clones and drops some. Among about 40,000 clones listed, roughly 92% were seen once. The sample consisted of CD8+ T cells sorted from blood, taken at week 24, from a patient treated with tofacitinib. All receptors come from a human donor with alopecia areata.

V usage is TRBV7-6 and J usage is TRBJ2-7; 8 nucleotides align to TRBD1. CDR1 is SGHVS and CDR2 is FNYEAQ in the germline V gene. V trimming: 5 bases; J trimming: 6 bases; junction bases outside the gene matches: 9. This CDR3 has 14 residues. Written as DNA, the CDR3 is TGTGCCAGCAGCCCCCAGACAGGGGCCTCCGAGCAGTACTTC. Translated: CASSPQTGASEQYF.

A note on this clone: The same CDR3 is also encoded by other DNA sequences in this sample. The J gene is TRBJ1-1, the V gene TRBV27; the D is unclear. Germline CDR1 is MNHEY and CDR2 is SMNVEV (reference sequence). The CDR3 consists of 13 residues. The V end was cut by 2 bases, the J end by 0 bases, with 4 bases between. The CDR3: CASSLSVNTEAFF. CDR3 DNA sequence: TGTGCCAGCAGTTTAAGCGTGAACACTGAAGCTTTCTTT.

The gene calls are TRBV5-6 and TRBJ2-7; D is uncertain. The V end was cut by 0 bases, the J end by 5 bases, with 9 bases between. Looked up from germline, CDR1 is SGHDT and CDR2 is YYEEEE. The CDR3 runs 13 residues. The CDR3 DNA reads as TGTGCCAGCAGCTTGGGACAAGTTGACGAGCAGTACTTC. It specifies CASSLGQVDEQYF.

This chain connects TRBV4-3 to TRBJ2-5, with D unresolved. Germline V gene sequence: CDR1 LGHNA, CDR2 YSLEER. V dropped 4 bases and J dropped 7 bases, with 16 bases sitting between them. The CDR3 contains 14 residues. The CDR3, as DNA: TGCGCCAGCAGCCCATTCGGCCCCCCGGGGACCCAGTACTTC. Translating it yields CASSPFGPPGTQYF.

This chain joins TRBV29-1 and TRBJ2-1; TRBD2 matches 11 bases. Germline CDR1 is SQVTM and CDR2 is ANQGSEA. CDR3 length: 15 residues. The trim removed 4 bases at V and 7 bases at J, leaving 9 bases unmatched. CDR3 bases: TGCAGCGTTGCGGGGACTAGCGGCTCACCAAATGAGCAGTTCTTC. Its translation is CSVAGTSGSPNEQFF.

This clone occurred once. This chain links TRBV27 with TRBJ1-1, with unresolved D. Trimming took off 3 bases at V and 1 base at J, with 12 bases between the two ends. Per germline, CDR1 MNHEY and CDR2 SMNVEV (reference sequence). The length of the CDR3 is 15 residues. The CDR3 DNA reads TGTGCCAGCAGTTTTAGTTGGGCATCGAACACTGAAGCTTTCTTT. Its translation: CASSFSWASNTEAFF.

This chain joins TRBV11-1 and TRBJ2-1, with D hard to call. Germline V gene sequence: CDR1 SGHAT, CDR2 FQDESV (reference sequence). V gave up 4 bases and J gave up 6 bases, with 4 bases separating them. The CDR3 has 11 amino acids. CDR3 sequence reads: CASSSINEQFF. CDR3 bases: TGTGCCAGCAGCTCGATCAATGAGCAGTTCTTC. Using reference TRBV11-1 and TRBJ2-1 for the parts outside the CDR3, the full variable domain is EAEVAQSPRYKITEKSQAVAFWCDPISGHATLYWYRQILGQGPELLVQFQDESVVDDSQLPKDRFSAERLKGVDSTLKIQPAELGDSAMYLCASSSINEQFFGPGTRLTVL.

The chain links TRBV7-9 to TRBJ2-7; D remains ambiguous. Trimming took 3 bases from V and 3 from J, leaving 6 bases between them. There are 12 residues in the CDR3. The germline gives CDR1 SEHNR, CDR2 FQNEAQ (reference sequence). In nucleotides, the CDR3 is TGTGCCAGCAGCTTGATCAACTACGAGCAGTACTTC. This translates into CASSLINYEQYF.

The chain is built from TRBV4-2 and TRBJ2-1, with 9 bases matching TRBD2. Germline CDR1 and CDR2: LGHNA and YNFKEQ. V gave up 5 bases and J gave up 7 bases; unmatched junction bases: 9. The CDR3 is 15 residues long. The CDR3 loop reads CASSVQAGGPNEQFF. The CDR3 region has the DNA TGTGCCAGCAGCGTCCAGGCGGGGGGGCCTAATGAGCAGTTCTTC.

The V gene is TRBV29-1, the J gene TRBJ2-3, with TRBD2 identical over 15 bases. Germline V gives CDR1 SQVTM, CDR2 ANQGSEA. The CDR3 is 19 amino acids. With 7 bases clipped from V and 4 bases from J, the junction kept 18 bases outside the gene matches. The CDR3 DNA reads TGCAGCGCCAGAGTACAGGGATGGACTAGCGGGGGGGGCCCAGATACGCAGTATTTT. This gives the protein CSARVQGWTSGGGPDTQYF.

The chain employs TRBV27 and TRBJ2-7; TRBD1 might be the D (5 bases). Germline V CDR1 and CDR2: MNHEY, SMNVEV (reference sequence). V was cut by 2 bases and J by 2 bases, with 10 bases left in between. This CDR3 region has 14 residues. The CDR3 nucleotides read TGTGCCAGCAGTTTAAGGAGACAGCCCTACGAGCAGTACTTC. Encoded protein: CASSLRRQPYEQYF.

This chain connects TRBV7-8 to TRBJ2-2, with TRBD2 identical over 7 bases. This CDR3 is built from 17 residues. Trimming cost V 5 bases and J 5 bases; bases outside gene matches: 14. Germline values: CDR1 SGHVS, CDR2 FQNEAQ. The CDR3 coding sequence is TGTGCCAGCAGCCGCCAACCGGGACTATCCTCTACCGGGGAGCTGTTTTTT. This codes for CASSRQPGLSSTGELFF. The full variable domain, in which reference TRBV7-8 and TRBJ2-2 provide the parts outside the CDR3, is GAGVSQSPRYKVAKRGQDVALRCDPISGHVSLFWYQQALGQGPEFLTYFQNEAQLDKSGLPSDRFFAERPEGSVSTLKIQRTQQEDSAVYLCASSRQPGLSSTGELFFGEGSRLTVL.

This clone has a single count. The chain joins TRBV5-4 to TRBJ2-7, with D tentatively TRBD2 (6 bases). The V gene lost 0 bases and the J gene lost 7 bases, with 8 bases spanning the gap. The CDR3 runs to 12 residues. Germline V gene lookup returns CDR1 SGHNT and CDR2 YYREEE (reference sequence). The CDR3 DNA reads TGTGCCAGCAGCTTGGCCGGGGGAGAGCAGTACTTC. Protein: CASSLAGGEQYF. The full variable domain, its missing parts supplied by reference TRBV5-4 and TRBJ2-7, is ETGVTQSPTHLIKTRGQQVTLRCSSQSGHNTVSWYQQALGQGPQFIFQYYREEENGRGNFPPRFSGLQFPNYSSELNVNALELDDSALYLCASSLAGGEQYFGPGTRLTVT.

The V call is TRBV7-9, the J call TRBJ2-1; D is unresolved. Germline lookup yields CDR1 SEHNR and CDR2 FQNEAQ (reference sequence). This CDR3 is built from 14 residues. V lost 2 bases and J lost 6, with 11 bases in between. For the CDR3, the DNA is TGTGCCAGCAGCTTATATAATCTGGTCAATGAGCAGTTCTTC. Encoded protein: CASSLYNLVNEQFF.